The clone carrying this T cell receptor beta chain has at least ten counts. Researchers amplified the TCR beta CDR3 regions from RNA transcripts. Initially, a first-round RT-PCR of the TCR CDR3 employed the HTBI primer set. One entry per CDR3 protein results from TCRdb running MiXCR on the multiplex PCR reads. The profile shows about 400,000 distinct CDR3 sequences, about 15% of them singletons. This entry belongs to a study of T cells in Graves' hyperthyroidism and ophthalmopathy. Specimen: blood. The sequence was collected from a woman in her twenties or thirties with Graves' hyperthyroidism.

CDR3 amino acids: CAISELAGGTYNEQFF. Here the CDR3 DNA reads TGTGCCATCAGTGAGTTGGCGGGAGGAACGTACAATGAGCAGTTCTTC. The chain uses TRBV10-3 and TRBJ2-1, with 8 bases that match TRBD2. The ends lost 1 base at V and 4 bases at J; junction bases unmatched: 6. CDR3 size: 16 residues. The germline V gene has CDR1 ENHRY and CDR2 SYGVKD.